The present T cell receptor beta chain was sequenced within a study of blood T cell repertoires in COVID-19 (dated by TCRdb to about 2020). About the investigation overall: The collaborator samples originated in the United States, Italy and Spain and spanned the acute and convalescent phases of COVID-19. Samples came from the ongoing ImmuneRACE study (first 160 participants) plus 1,254 subjects from 6 global collaborators. Subjects who had been exposed to COVID-19, were actively infected with it, or had recovered from it provided the deeply sampled blood TCRbeta repertoires that made up the dataset. Nearly every sample came with metadata listing a de-identified subject ID, COVID-19 status, age in years and sex. HLA class I and class II types, where available, came from metadata supplied by the sample provider rather than from assay-based typing. The material from the prospective study consisted of cDNA or gDNA derived from T cells, B-cell-depleted T cells, or PBMCs. A freely available public database, intended as a resource for researchers studying the immune response to SARS-CoV-2, is where the repertoires were released. Paper-wide results and their limitations: How much clinical and demographic metadata was included differed by source and by participant, and the metadata was provided uncurated.

The immunoSEQ Assay, a bias-controlled multiplex PCR, was used to amplify TCRbeta CDR3 regions from genomic DNA. The paper's processing steps were these. Nucleated cell counts per sample were estimated from amplification of reference gene primers within the assay. To quantify the absolute abundance of each unique TCRbeta CDR3 rearrangement, sequence reads were collapsed and filtered. For each sample, productive Simpson clonality was calculated as the square root of Simpson's diversity index over productive rearrangements. Held by TCRdb, this immuneACCESS table contains in-frame sequences only and omits some clones. Under half of the omission traces to an unresolved V gene where checked; the cause of the rest is unknown. V and J calls and clone size are as listed in that table; D and trimming were resolved from the DNA. This sample gives approximately 230,000 clones in total; 85% to 90% of them show up just once. The ten largest clones take up over 4% of the sample.

A word on this clone: Its specific antigen is unknown. Base qualities were left out, and no much larger clone turns up one base away.

From the cysteine up to the phenylalanine, the CDR3 has a length of 13 residues. The kept DNA is CDR3 alone, 39 bases in frame from the first base. The germline V gene (reference sequence) provides CDR1 SEHNR and CDR2 FQNEAQ. V is pared back by 5 bases and J by 4 bases, with 10 bases lying between the germline termini. Participants in the prospective study were aged about 18 to 95 years, lived in about two dozen United States geographic areas, and enrolled through a virtual design. To assign participants to cohorts, the prospective study relied on clinical history that participants themselves reported in a screening survey and a study questionnaire. ImmuneRACE Cohort 3 recovered participants were defined by two consecutive negative NP/OP PCR tests, healthcare professional clearance, or symptom resolution. In the prospective study, whole blood, serum and a nasopharyngeal or oropharyngeal swab were collected from each participant by mobile phlebotomists. Participants in the prospective study had the option to provide additional blood draws and questionnaires over a 2-month period. Before DNA extraction, prospective study blood samples were shipped either frozen or at room temperature.

The clonotype was recovered from a woman aged 25 to 39 who had recovered from COVID-19. The V and J genes are TRBV7-9 and TRBJ2-3; TRBD2 could be the D gene, as 6 bases match. Sequencing was carried out using PBMCs or T cells enriched from blood (not recorded which). The nucleotide sequence is TGTGCCAGCAGCCCCTCGGGGGCAGATACGCAGTATTTT. It translates to CASSPSGADTQYF.